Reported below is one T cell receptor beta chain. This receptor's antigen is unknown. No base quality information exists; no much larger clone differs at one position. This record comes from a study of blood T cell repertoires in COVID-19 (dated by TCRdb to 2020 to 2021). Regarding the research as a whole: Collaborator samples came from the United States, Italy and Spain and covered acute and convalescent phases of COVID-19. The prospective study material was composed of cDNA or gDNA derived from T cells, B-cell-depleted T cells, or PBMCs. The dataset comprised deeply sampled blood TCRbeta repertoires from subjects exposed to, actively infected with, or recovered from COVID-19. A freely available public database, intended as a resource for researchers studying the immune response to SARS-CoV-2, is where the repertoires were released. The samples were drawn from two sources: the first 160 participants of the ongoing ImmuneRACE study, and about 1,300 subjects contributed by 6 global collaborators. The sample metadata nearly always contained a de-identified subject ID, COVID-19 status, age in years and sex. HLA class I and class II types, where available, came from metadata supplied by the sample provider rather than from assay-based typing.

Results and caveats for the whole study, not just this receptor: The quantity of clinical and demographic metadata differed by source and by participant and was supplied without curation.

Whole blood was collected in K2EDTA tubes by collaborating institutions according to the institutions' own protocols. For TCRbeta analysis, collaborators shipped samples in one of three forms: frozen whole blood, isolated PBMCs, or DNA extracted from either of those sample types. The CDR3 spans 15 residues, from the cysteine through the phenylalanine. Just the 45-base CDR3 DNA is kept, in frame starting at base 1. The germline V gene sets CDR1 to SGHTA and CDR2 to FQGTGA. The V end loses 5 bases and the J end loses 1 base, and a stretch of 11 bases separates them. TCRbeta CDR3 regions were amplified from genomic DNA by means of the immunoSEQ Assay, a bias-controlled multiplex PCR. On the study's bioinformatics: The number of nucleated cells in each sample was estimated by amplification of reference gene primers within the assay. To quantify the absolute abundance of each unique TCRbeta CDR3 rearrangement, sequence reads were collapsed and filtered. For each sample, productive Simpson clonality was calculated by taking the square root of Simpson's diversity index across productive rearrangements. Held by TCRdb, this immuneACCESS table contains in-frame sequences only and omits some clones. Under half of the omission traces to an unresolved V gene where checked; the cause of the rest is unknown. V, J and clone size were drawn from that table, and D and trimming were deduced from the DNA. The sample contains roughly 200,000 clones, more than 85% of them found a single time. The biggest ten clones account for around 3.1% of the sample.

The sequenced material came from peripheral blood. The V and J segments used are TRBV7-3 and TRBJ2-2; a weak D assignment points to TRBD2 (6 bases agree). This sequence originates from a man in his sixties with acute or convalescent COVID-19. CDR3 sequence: CASSLGTWNTGELFF. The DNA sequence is TGTGCCAGCAGCCTAGGGACTTGGAACACCGGGGAGCTGTTTTTT.